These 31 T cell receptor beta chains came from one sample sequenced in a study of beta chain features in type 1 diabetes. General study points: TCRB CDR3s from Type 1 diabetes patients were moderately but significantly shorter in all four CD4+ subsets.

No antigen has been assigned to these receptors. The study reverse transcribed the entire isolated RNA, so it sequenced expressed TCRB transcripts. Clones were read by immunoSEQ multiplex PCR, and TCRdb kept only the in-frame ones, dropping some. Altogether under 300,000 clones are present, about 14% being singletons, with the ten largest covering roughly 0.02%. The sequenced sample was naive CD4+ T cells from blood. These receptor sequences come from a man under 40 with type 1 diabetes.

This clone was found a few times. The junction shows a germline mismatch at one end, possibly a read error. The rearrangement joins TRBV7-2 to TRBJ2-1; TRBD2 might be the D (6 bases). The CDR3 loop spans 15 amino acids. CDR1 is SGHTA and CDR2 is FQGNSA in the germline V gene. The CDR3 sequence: CASSLAATSYDEQFF. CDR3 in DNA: TGTGCCAGCAGCTTAGCGGCCACTAGCTACGATGAGCAGTTCTTC.

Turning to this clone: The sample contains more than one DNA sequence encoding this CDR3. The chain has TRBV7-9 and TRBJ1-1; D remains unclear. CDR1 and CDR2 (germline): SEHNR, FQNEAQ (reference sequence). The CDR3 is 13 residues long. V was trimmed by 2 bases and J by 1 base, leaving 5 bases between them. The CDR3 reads CASSLRANTEAFF. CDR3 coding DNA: TGTGCCAGCAGCTTAAGAGCGAACACTGAAGCTTTCTTT.

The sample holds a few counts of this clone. The DNA of the CDR3 is TGTGCCAGCAGCTTGGGACCGACAGGGGGCGGCATTCAGTACTTC. Translating gives CASSLGPTGGGIQYF. V and J are TRBV5-4 and TRBJ2-4; 10 bases match TRBD1. This CDR3 spans 15 amino acids. Germline CDR1 reads SGHNT; CDR2 reads YYREEE (reference sequence). The V and J ends lost 0 bases and 9 bases, in that order; junction bases with no gene match: 6.

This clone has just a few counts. The CDR3 loop is CASSYSPGSTSYEQYF. In DNA, the CDR3 is TGTGCCAGCAGTTACTCGCCCGGGTCTACCTCCTACGAGCAGTACTTC. The chain combines TRBV6-6 with TRBJ2-7, with D unresolved. V was cut by 0 bases and J by 0 bases, with 12 bases left in between. This CDR3 has 16 amino acids. Per germline, CDR1 MNHNY and CDR2 SVGAGI (reference sequence).

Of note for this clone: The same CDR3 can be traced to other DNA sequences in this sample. The DNA of the CDR3 is TGTGCCAGCAGCTTAAGGGGAGAGACCCAGTACTTC. As protein: CASSLRGETQYF. The gene calls are TRBV11-2 and TRBJ2-5, with a possible D match to TRBD1 (5 bases). Germline V gene data show CDR1 as SGHAT and CDR2 as FQNNGV. The CDR3 is made up of 12 amino acids. Trimming took 2 bases from V and 4 from J, leaving 5 bases between them.

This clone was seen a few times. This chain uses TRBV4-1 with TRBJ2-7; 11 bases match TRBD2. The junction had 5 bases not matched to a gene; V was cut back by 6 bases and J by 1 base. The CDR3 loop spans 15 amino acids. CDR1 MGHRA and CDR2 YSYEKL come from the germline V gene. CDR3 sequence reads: CASSVLAGASYEQYF. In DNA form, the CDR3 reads TGCGCCAGCAGTGTACTAGCGGGGGCGTCCTACGAGCAGTACTTC.

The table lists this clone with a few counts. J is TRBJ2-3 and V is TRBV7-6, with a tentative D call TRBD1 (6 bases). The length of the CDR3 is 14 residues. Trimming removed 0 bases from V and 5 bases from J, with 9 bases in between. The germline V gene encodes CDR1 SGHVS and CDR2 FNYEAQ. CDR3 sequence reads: CASSLAGGIDTQYF. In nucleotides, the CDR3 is TGTGCCAGCAGCTTAGCAGGGGGTATAGATACGCAGTATTTT.

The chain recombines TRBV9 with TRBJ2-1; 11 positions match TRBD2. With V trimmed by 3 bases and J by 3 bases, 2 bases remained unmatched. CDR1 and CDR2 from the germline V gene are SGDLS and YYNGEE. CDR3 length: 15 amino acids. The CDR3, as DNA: TGTGCCAGCAGCGAAACTAGCGGGAGCTACAATGAGCAGTTCTTC. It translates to CASSETSGSYNEQFF.

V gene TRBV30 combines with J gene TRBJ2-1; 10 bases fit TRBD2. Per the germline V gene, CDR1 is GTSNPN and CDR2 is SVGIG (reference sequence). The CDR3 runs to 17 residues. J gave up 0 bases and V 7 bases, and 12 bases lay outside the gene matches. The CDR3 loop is CAYTLSGGSYSYNEQFF. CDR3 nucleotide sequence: TGTGCCTACACCCTTAGCGGGGGGTCTTACTCCTACAATGAGCAGTTCTTC.

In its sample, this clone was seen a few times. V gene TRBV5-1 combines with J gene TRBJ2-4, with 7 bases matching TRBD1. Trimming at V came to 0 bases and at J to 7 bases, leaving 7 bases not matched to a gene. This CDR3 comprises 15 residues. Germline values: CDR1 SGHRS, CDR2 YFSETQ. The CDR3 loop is CASSLAGGRANIQYF. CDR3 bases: TGCGCCAGCAGCTTGGCAGGGGGTCGGGCGAACATTCAGTACTTC.

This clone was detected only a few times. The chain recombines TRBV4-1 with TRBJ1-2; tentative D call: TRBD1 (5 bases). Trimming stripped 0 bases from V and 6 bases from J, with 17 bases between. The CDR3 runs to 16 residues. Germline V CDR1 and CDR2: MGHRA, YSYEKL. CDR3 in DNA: TGCGCCAGCAGCCAAGAGAAGGGGTCCCCCACGGATGGCTACACCTTC. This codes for CASSQEKGSPTDGYTF.

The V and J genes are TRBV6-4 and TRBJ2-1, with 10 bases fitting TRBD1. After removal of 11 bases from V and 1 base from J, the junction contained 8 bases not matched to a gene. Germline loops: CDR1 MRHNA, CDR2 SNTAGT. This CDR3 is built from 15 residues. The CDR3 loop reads CAGWGQGPSYNEQFF. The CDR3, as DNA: TGTGCCGGTTGGGGACAGGGGCCTTCCTACAATGAGCAGTTCTTC.

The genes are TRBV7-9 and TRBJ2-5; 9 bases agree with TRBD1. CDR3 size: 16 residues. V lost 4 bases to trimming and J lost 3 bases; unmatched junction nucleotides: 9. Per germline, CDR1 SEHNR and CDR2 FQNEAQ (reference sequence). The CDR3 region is CASSSLGDRVKETQYF. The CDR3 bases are TGTGCCAGCAGCTCGCTTGGGGACAGGGTAAAAGAGACCCAGTACTTC.

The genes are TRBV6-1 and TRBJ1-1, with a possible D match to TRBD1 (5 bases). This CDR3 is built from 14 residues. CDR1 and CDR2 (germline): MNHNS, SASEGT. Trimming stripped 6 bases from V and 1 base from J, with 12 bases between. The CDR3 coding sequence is TGTGCCAGCAGCGCGGGGGGACGGAACACTGAAGCTTTCTTT. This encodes CASSAGGRNTEAFF.

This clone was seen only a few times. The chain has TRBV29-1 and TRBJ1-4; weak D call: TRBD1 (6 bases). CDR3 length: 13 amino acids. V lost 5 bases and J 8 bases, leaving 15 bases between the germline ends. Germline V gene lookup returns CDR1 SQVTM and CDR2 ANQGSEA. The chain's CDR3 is CSVFAGAEEKLFF. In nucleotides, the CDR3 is TGCAGCGTTTTCGCAGGGGCGGAGGAAAAACTGTTTTTT.

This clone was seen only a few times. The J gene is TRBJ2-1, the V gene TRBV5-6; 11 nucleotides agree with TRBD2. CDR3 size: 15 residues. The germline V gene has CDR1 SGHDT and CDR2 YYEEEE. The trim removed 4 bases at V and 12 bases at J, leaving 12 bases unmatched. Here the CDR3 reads CASSAPSGGTSGQFF. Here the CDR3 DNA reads TGTGCCAGCAGCGCCCCCAGCGGGGGGACTAGCGGGCAGTTCTTC. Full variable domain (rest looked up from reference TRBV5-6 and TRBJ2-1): DAGVTQSPTHLIKTRGQQVTLRCSPKSGHDTVSWYQQALGQGPQFIFQYYEEEERQRGNFPDRFSGHQFPNYSSELNVNALLLGDSALYLCASSAPSGGTSGQFFGPGTRLTVL.

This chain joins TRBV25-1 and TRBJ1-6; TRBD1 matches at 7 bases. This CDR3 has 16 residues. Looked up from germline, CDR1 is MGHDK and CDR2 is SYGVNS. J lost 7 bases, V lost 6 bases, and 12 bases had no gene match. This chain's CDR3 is CASSANPGTENSPLHF. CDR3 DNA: TGTGCCAGCAGCGCGAACCCCGGGACAGAGAATTCACCCCTCCACTTT.

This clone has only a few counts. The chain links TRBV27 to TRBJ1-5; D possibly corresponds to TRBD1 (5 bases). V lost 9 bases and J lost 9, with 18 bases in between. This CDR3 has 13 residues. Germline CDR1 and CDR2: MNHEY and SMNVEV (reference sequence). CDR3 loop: CARTAPPGWPQHF. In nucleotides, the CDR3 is TGTGCCAGGACAGCTCCTCCTGGATGGCCCCAGCATTTT.

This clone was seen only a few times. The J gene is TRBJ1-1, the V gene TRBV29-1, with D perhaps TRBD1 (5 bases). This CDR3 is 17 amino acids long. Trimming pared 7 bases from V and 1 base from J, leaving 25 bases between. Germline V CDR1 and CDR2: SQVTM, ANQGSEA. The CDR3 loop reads CSGRMAGLEPKNTEAFF. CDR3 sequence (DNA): TGCAGCGGACGGATGGCAGGGCTAGAGCCCAAGAACACTGAAGCTTTCTTT.

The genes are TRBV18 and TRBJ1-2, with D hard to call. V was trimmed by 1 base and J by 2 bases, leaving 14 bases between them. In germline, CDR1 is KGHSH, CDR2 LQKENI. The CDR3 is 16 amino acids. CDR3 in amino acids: CASSPLTEGINYGYTF. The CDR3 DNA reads TGTGCCAGCTCACCACTAACAGAGGGAATAAACTATGGCTACACCTTC.

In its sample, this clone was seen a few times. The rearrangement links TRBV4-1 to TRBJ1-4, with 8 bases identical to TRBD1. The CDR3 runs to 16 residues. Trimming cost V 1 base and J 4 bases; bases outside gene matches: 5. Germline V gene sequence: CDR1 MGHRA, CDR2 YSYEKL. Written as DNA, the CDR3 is TGCGCCAGCAGCCAAGGTGTAACAGGGGGTAATGAAAAACTGTTTTTT. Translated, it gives CASSQGVTGGNEKLFF.

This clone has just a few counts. The CDR3 sequence is CSVAGGLIETQYF. Here the CDR3 DNA reads TGCAGCGTGGCGGGGGGTCTTATAGAGACCCAGTACTTC. The chain joins TRBV29-1 to TRBJ2-5, with 8 bases that match TRBD2. This CDR3 comprises 13 residues. With V trimmed by 6 bases and J by 4 bases, 7 bases remained unmatched. CDR1 is SQVTM, CDR2 ANQGSEA, per germline.

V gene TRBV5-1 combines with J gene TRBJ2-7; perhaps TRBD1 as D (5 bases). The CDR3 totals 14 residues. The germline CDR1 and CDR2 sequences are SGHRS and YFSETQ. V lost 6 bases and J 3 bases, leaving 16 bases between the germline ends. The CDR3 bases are TGCGCCAGCACCCCGGCAGGGCTATACTACGAGCAGTACTTC. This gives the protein CASTPAGLYYEQYF.

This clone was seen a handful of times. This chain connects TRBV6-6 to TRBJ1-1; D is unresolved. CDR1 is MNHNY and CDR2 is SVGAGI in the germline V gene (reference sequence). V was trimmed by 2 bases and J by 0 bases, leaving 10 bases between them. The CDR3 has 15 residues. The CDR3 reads CASSYHGELNTEAFF. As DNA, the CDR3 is TGTGCCAGCAGTTACCACGGGGAGCTGAACACTGAAGCTTTCTTT.

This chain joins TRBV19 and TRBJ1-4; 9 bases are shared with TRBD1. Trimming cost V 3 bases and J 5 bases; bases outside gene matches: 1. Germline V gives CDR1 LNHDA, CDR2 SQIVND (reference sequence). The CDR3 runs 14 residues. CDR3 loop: CASSMGTGNEKLFF. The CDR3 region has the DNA TGTGCCAGTAGTATGGGGACAGGGAATGAAAAACTGTTTTTT.

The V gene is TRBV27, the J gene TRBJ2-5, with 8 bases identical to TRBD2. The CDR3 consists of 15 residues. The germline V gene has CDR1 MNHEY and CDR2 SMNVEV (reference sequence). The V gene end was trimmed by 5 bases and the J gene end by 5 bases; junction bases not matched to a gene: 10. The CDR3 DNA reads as TGTGCCAGCAGTCCTGGAGCGGGAGTTTGGGAGACCCAGTACTTC. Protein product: CASSPGAGVWETQYF.

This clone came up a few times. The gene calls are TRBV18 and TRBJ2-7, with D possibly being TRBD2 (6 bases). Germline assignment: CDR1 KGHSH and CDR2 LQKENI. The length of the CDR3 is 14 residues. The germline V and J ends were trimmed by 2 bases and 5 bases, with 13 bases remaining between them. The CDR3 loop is CASSPIREPNEQYF. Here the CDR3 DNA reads TGTGCCAGCTCACCAATTCGGGAGCCCAACGAGCAGTACTTC.

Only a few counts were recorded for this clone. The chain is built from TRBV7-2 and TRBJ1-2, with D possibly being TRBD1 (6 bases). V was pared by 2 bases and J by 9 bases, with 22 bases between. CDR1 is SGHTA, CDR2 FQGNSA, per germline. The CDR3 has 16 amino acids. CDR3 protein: CASSLYGTLQGGRYTF. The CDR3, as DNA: TGTGCCAGCAGCTTATATGGGACCCTACAGGGCGGGCGCTACACCTTC.

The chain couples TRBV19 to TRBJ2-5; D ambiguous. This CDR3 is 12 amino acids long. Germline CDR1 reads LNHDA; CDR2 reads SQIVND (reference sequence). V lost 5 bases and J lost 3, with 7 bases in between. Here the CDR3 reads CASSPNKETQYF. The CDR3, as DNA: TGTGCCAGTAGTCCCAACAAAGAGACCCAGTACTTC.

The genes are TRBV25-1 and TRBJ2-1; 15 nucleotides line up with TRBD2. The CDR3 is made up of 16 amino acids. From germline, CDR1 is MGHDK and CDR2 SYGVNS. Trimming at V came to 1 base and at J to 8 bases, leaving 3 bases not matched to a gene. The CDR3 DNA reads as TGTGCCAGCAGTGAATCGGGGACTAGCGGGAGGTATGAGCAGTTCTTC. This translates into CASSESGTSGRYEQFF. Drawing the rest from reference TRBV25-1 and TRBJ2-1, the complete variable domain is EADIYQTPRYLVIGTGKKITLECSQTMGHDKMYWYQQDPGMELHLIHYSYGVNSTEKGDLSSESTVSRIRTEHFPLTLESARPSHTSQYLCASSESGTSGRYEQFFGPGTRLTVL.

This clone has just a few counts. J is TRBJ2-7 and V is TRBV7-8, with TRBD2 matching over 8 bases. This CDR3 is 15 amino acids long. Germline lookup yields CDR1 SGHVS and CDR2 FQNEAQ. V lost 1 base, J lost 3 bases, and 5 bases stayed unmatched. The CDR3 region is CASSLVRGAVYEQYF. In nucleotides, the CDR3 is TGTGCCAGCAGCTTAGTGCGGGGGGCCGTCTACGAGCAGTACTTC. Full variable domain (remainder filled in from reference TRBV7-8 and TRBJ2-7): GAGVSQSPRYKVAKRGQDVALRCDPISGHVSLFWYQQALGQGPEFLTYFQNEAQLDKSGLPSDRFFAERPEGSVSTLKIQRTQQEDSAVYLCASSLVRGAVYEQYFGPGTRLTVT.